These 5 T cell receptor beta chains were sequenced from one sample in a study of cytomegalovirus exposure and HLA in healthy donors. 60 Vbeta and 13 Jbeta primers were used in PCR. The data were produced by immunoSEQ multiplex PCR, yet TCRdb's version contains in-frame clones alone and is incomplete. This sample has nearly 110,000 clones, with just over 70% found just once. The specimen sequenced was PBMCs. Source of these receptors: a boy younger than 18 in good health and CMV-seronegative.

This clone showed up just a few times. The chain joins TRBV4-1 to TRBJ1-5; 9 bases align to TRBD1. This CDR3 is built from 15 residues. Germline assignment: CDR1 MGHRA and CDR2 YSYEKL. J gave up 7 bases and V 3 bases, and 7 bases lay outside the gene matches. The CDR3 spells CASSQIRDRAQPQHF. The CDR3 nucleotides read TGCGCCAGCAGCCAGATCCGGGACAGGGCGCAGCCCCAGCATTTT.

This clone was seen only once. V and J are TRBV4-1 and TRBJ2-6; TRBD1 might be the D (7 bases). The CDR3 sequence is 18 residues long. Per germline, CDR1 MGHRA and CDR2 YSYEKL. The ends were cut back, 1 base at V and 2 bases at J, with 15 bases in the middle. Here the CDR3 DNA reads TGCGCCAGCAGCCAAGGGAAACAGGGGAGGCCTGGGGCCAACGTCCTGACTTTC. This sequence encodes CASSQGKQGRPGANVLTF.

This clone appeared a few times. This chain uses TRBV7-3 with TRBJ2-3; the D gene is possibly TRBD2 (5 bases). The CDR3 loop spans 13 amino acids. Trimming took 5 bases from V and 3 from J, leaving 9 bases between them. The germline CDR1 and CDR2 sequences are SGHTA and FQGTGA. The CDR3, as DNA: TGTGCCAGCAGCAGACCGGGGACAGATACGCAGTATTTT. Residues: CASSRPGTDTQYF.

The rearrangement uses TRBV9 and TRBJ1-2; D perhaps matches TRBD1 (6 bases). CDR1 is SGDLS, CDR2 YYNGEE, per germline. The V end was cut by 3 bases, the J end by 8 bases, with 14 bases between. The CDR3 contains 13 residues. Here the CDR3 reads CASSAGGARGYTF. The CDR3 region has the DNA TGTGCCAGCAGCGCCGGGGGGGCAAGAGGCTACACCTTC. The full variable domain, completed using reference TRBV9 and TRBJ1-2, is DSGVTQTPKHLITATGQRVTLRCSPRSGDLSVYWYQQSLDQGLQFLIQYYNGEERAKGNILERFSAQQFPDLHSELNLSSLELGDSALYFCASSAGGARGYTFGSGTRLTVV.

The chain carries TRBV7-2 and TRBJ1-1, with D perhaps matching TRBD1 (5 bases). Trimming pared 3 bases from V and 1 base from J, leaving 12 bases between. CDR1 is SGHTA, CDR2 FQGNSA, per germline. The CDR3 is 15 amino acids. The CDR3 sequence: CASSFYGTQNTEAFF. In DNA form, the CDR3 reads TGTGCCAGCAGCTTTTACGGGACTCAGAACACTGAAGCTTTCTTT.